This TCR beta chain was observed in a study of early T cells in non-severe SARS-CoV-2 infection. This clonotype was seen many times. TCRdb reanalysed the 5' RACE reads using MiXCR and keeps one entry per CDR3 protein. The table records roughly 69,000 distinct CDR3 sequences, more than 7% of them present only once. The germline V and J ends were trimmed by 6 bases and 2 bases, with 12 bases remaining between them. The CDR3 is made up of 14 amino acids. Germline V lookup: CDR1 MNHNY, CDR2 SVGAGI (reference sequence). The clonotype originates from an adult who was a healthcare worker with PCR-confirmed SARS-CoV-2 infection or an uninfected control (not recorded which). The rearrangement joins TRBV6-6 to TRBJ2-3; D uncertain. The material sequenced was whole blood, taken at baseline. The CDR3 bases are TGTGCCAGCAGGATGACTGGCTCCACAGATACGCAGTATTTT. It is translated as CASRMTGSTDTQYF.